This T cell receptor (beta chain) is drawn from a study of blood T cell repertoires in COVID-19. Study in general: Samples came from the United States, Italy and Spain, spanning acute and convalescent COVID-19. T cells, B-cell-depleted T cells, or PBMCs supplied cDNA or gDNA.

Per the original methods: Reference gene primers were amplified, and this amplification served to estimate nucleated cell counts. The data were produced by immunoSEQ multiplex PCR, yet TCRdb's version contains in-frame clones alone and is incomplete. For V, J and clone size, that table is used; D and trimming come from the DNA. The table lists hundreds of thousands of clones, 75% to 85% of them singletons. This clone has just a few counts. CDR1 is MNHEY and CDR2 is SMNVEV in the germline V gene (reference sequence). Trimming at V came to 5 bases and at J to 7 bases, leaving 11 bases not matched to a gene. The CDR3 loop spans 15 amino acids.

Sequenced sample: peripheral blood. This receptor was taken from a middle-aged man with active or convalescent COVID-19. The chain is built from TRBV27 and TRBJ1-1; 9 nucleotides align to TRBD1. CDR3 sequence (DNA): TGTGCCAGCAGTCTCAGCCGGGACAGGGAGGTTGAAGCTTTCTTT. Protein: CASSLSRDREVEAFF.